This passage covers 17 T cell receptor beta chains from one sample sequenced in a study of blood T cell repertoires in COVID-19. Libraries were prepared by immunoSEQ multiplex PCR; TCRdb keeps only in-frame clonotypes and omits some of them. This sample has over 95,000 clones, with about 87% found just once. The sequenced material came from peripheral blood. The receptors shown here come from a woman aged 50 to 60 with acute or convalescent COVID-19.

This clone was counted only a few times. The chain uses TRBV5-5 and TRBJ1-3; D remains ambiguous. Germline values: CDR1 SGHKS, CDR2 YYEKEE (reference sequence). The CDR3 is 15 residues long. Deletions cut 0 bases from V and 0 bases from J, with 7 bases between. The CDR3, as DNA: TGTGCCAGCAGCTTGGCCGGGTACTCTGGAAACACCATATATTTT. Its translation is CASSLAGYSGNTIYF.

The chain couples TRBV4-1 to TRBJ1-1, with TRBD1 matching over 9 bases. J lost 7 bases, V lost 2 bases, and 8 bases had no gene match. The CDR3 contains 15 residues. Germline loops: CDR1 MGHRA, CDR2 YSYEKL. CDR3 protein: CASSQPTGGLVEAFF. The CDR3 bases are TGCGCCAGCAGCCAACCTACAGGGGGCTTGGTTGAAGCTTTCTTT.

The chain is built from TRBV5-1 and TRBJ2-5; the match to TRBD1 covers 7 bases. The J segment lost 4 bases and the V segment lost 5 bases, leaving 17 bases of the junction unmatched. Germline V gene lookup returns CDR1 SGHRS and CDR2 YFSETQ. This CDR3 comprises 17 residues. The DNA for the CDR3 is TGCGCCAGCAGGACCGGCGGTAGGGGGCTTCAAGTAGAGACCCAGTACTTC. Residues: CASRTGGRGLQVETQYF. Variable domain in full (rest from reference TRBV5-1 and TRBJ2-5): KAGVTQTPRYLIKTRGQQVTLSCSPISGHRSVSWYQQTPGQGLQFLFEYFSETQRNKGNFPGRFSGRQFSNSRSEMNVSTLELGDSALYLCASRTGGRGLQVETQYFGPGTRLLVL.

This clone was counted only a few times. V usage is TRBV10-2 and J usage is TRBJ1-2, with D tentatively TRBD1 (6 bases). The CDR3 length is 15 residues. V was clipped by 3 bases and J by 2 bases, with 13 bases between them. CDR1 is WSHSY and CDR2 is SAAADI in the germline V gene. CDR3 bases: TGCGCCAGCAGTGATGGAAGGGGGGGGAACTATGGCTACACCTTC. Its translation: CASSDGRGGNYGYTF.

The chain has TRBV10-2 and TRBJ1-5; D might be TRBD1 (6 bases). The CDR3 runs to 13 residues. Trimming left V 2 bases short and J 4 bases short, with 6 bases between. CDR1 is WSHSY, CDR2 SAAADI, per germline. The CDR3 region is CASSEGQNQPQHF. CDR3 nucleotide sequence: TGCGCCAGCAGTGAGGGACAGAATCAGCCCCAGCATTTT.

V and J are TRBV7-8 and TRBJ2-3, with TRBD2 as a possible D gene (6 bases). This CDR3 is built from 14 residues. Trimming left V 3 bases short and J 6 bases short, with 13 bases between. Germline CDR1 reads SGHVS; CDR2 reads FQNEAQ. The CDR3 region is CASSFVTEGDTQYF. In DNA form, the CDR3 reads TGTGCCAGCAGCTTTGTCACGGAGGGGGATACGCAGTATTTT.

V and J are TRBV7-9 and TRBJ1-4; D is uncertain. V gave up 5 bases and J gave up 10 bases, with 8 bases separating them. The germline V gene has CDR1 SEHNR and CDR2 FQNEAQ (reference sequence). The CDR3 has 11 amino acids. The CDR3 DNA reads TGTGCCAGCAGCCCTAGTGGAAAACTGTTTTTT. Encoded protein: CASSPSGKLFF.

The rearrangement joins TRBV12-3 or TRBV12-4 to TRBJ2-1; D gene uncertain. CDR3 length: 12 residues. V was cut by 3 bases and J by 8 bases, with 8 bases left in between. The CDR3 nucleotides read TGTGCCAGCAGTTTCATCTCGGATGAGCAGTTCTTC. Translation: CASSFISDEQFF.

The genes are TRBV7-2 and TRBJ2-7; 7 bases fit TRBD1. CDR3 length: 13 amino acids. CDR1 and CDR2 (germline): SGHTA, FQGNSA. Germline trimming cut 6 bases from V and 3 bases from J; bases unmatched to any gene: 5. The CDR3 region has the DNA TGTGCCAGCAGTCCCGGACAGGTCTACGAGCAGTACTTC. Its protein product is CASSPGQVYEQYF.

A single count supports this clone. The V call is TRBV28, the J call TRBJ1-5, with 8 bases that match TRBD1. The V segment lost 11 bases and the J segment 7 bases; nucleotides outside the gene matches: 19. The CDR3 extends over 16 amino acids. Germline CDR1 is MDHEN and CDR2 is SYDVKM. The CDR3 loop reads CASAGTGTSWGQPQHF. The CDR3 nucleotides are TGTGCCTCGGCGGGGACAGGAACTTCTTGGGGGCAGCCCCAGCATTTT.

The genes are TRBV19 and TRBJ2-7; 8 nucleotides match TRBD1. From germline, CDR1 is LNHDA and CDR2 SQIVND (reference sequence). Trimming at V came to 5 bases and at J to 3 bases, leaving 3 bases not matched to a gene. This CDR3 spans 13 amino acids. CDR3 in amino acids: CASSLGTGYEQYF. CDR3 in DNA: TGTGCCAGTAGTCTTGGGACAGGCTACGAGCAGTACTTC.

This rearrangement joins TRBV3-1 (or the pseudogene TRBV3-2) to TRBJ2-3; 8 bases fit TRBD2. CDR1 and CDR2 from the germline V gene are LGHDT and YNNKEL (reference sequence). This CDR3 is built from 16 residues. J lost 2 bases, V lost 2 bases, and 6 bases had no gene match. The CDR3 reads CASSQRRGVVTDTQYF. The CDR3 DNA follows: TGTGCCAGCAGCCAAAGGCGGGGGGTGGTCACAGATACGCAGTATTTT.

This rearrangement joins TRBV18 to TRBJ1-6; possibly TRBD1 for D (6 bases). In germline, CDR1 is KGHSH, CDR2 LQKENI. The CDR3 is 14 amino acids. Trimming cost V 4 bases and J 5 bases, with 9 bases left between them. CDR3 in DNA: TGTGCCAGCTCACTTGGACAGAATAATTCACCCCTCCACTTT. Its translation is CASSLGQNNSPLHF.

This chain joins TRBV10-2 and TRBJ2-7; 8 positions agree with TRBD1. Germline V gives CDR1 WSHSY, CDR2 SAAADI. The J segment lost 6 bases and the V segment lost 7 bases, leaving 5 bases of the junction unmatched. The length of the CDR3 is 12 residues. CDR3 in DNA: TGCGCCAGCACCGGACAGGGTCCCGAGCAGTACTTC. Amino acids: CASTGQGPEQYF.

The chain has TRBV7-9 and TRBJ1-2; 7 bases are a match to TRBD1. Trimming took 5 bases from V and 2 from J; bases not matched to a gene: 2. The germline V gene has CDR1 SEHNR and CDR2 FQNEAQ (reference sequence). The CDR3 extends over 13 amino acids. The CDR3 spells CASSRDSNYGYTF. The CDR3 nucleotides are TGTGCCAGCAGCCGGGACAGCAACTATGGCTACACCTTC.

The gene calls are TRBV6-2 or TRBV6-3 and TRBJ2-3, with TRBD1 identical over 9 bases. This CDR3 has 18 amino acids. After removal of 4 bases from V and 2 bases from J, the junction contained 13 bases not matched to a gene. In germline, CDR1 is MNHEY, CDR2 SVGEGT. The CDR3 DNA is TGTGCCAGCAGTTTTACGGCCGGGACAGGGATCAACACAGATACGCAGTATTTT. Amino acid sequence: CASSFTAGTGINTDTQYF.

The chain combines TRBV5-1 with TRBJ2-7; tentatively, D is TRBD1 (5 bases). V shed 2 bases and J shed 2 bases, with 11 bases lying between them. In germline, CDR1 is SGHRS, CDR2 YFSETQ. CDR3 length equals 14 residues. The CDR3, as DNA: TGCGCCAGCAGCTTACTACAGGCGACCTACGAGCAGTACTTC. Translating gives CASSLLQATYEQYF.